Below, 13 T cell receptor beta chains from the same sample are listed, as sequenced in a study of blood T cell repertoires in COVID-19. Libraries were prepared by immunoSEQ multiplex PCR; TCRdb keeps only in-frame clonotypes and omits some of them. Among about 94,000 clones listed, about four fifths were seen once. What was sequenced was peripheral blood. The origin of the receptors is a man aged 60 to 69 with acute or convalescent COVID-19.

The rearrangement joins TRBV10-3 to TRBJ2-7; D is ambiguous. CDR1 is ENHRY, CDR2 SYGVKD, per germline. The CDR3 consists of 14 residues. The V gene lost 0 bases and the J gene lost 4 bases, with 10 bases spanning the gap. The CDR3 loop is CAISESQELYEQYF. The CDR3 region has the DNA TGTGCCATCAGTGAGTCTCAGGAATTGTACGAGCAGTACTTC.

The chain recombines TRBV9 with TRBJ2-7, with 9 positions matching TRBD2. CDR3 size: 15 residues. The germline V gene has CDR1 SGDLS and CDR2 YYNGEE. The trim removed 3 bases at V and 0 bases at J, leaving 4 bases unmatched. The CDR3 bases are TGTGCCAGCAGCGCTAGCGGGGTGAGCTCCTACGAGCAGTACTTC. Encoded protein: CASSASGVSSYEQYF.

Comments on this clone: This sample also contains other DNA sequences that code for the same CDR3. The gene calls are TRBV12-3 or TRBV12-4 and TRBJ1-2; a possible D gene is TRBD1 (5 bases). The germline V and J ends were trimmed by 1 base and 2 bases, with 5 bases remaining between them. The CDR3 loop spans 13 amino acids. The CDR3 here is CASSLDRNYGYTF. Here the CDR3 DNA reads TGTGCCAGCAGTTTAGACAGGAACTATGGCTACACCTTC.

V usage is TRBV12-5 and J usage is TRBJ1-5; 12 bases are a match to TRBD1. This CDR3 contains 18 residues. J gave up 2 bases and V 0 bases, and 5 bases lay outside the gene matches. Germline values: CDR1 LGHNT, CDR2 FRNRAP. CDR3 bases: TGTGCTAGTGGTTTGGTTGGGACAGGGGGCTTGGGCAATCAGCCCCAGCATTTT. It translates to CASGLVGTGGLGNQPQHF.

This clone was seen a handful of times. This chain links TRBV7-2 with TRBJ1-5; 8 bases map to TRBD1. Germline CDR1 is SGHTA and CDR2 is FQGNSA. This CDR3 region has 15 residues. Germline trimming cut 2 bases from V and 4 bases from J; bases unmatched to any gene: 4. CDR3 nucleotide sequence: TGTGCCAGCAGCTTATTCGGGACAGGTAATCAGCCCCAGCATTTT. Translated: CASSLFGTGNQPQHF.

The V gene is TRBV9, the J gene TRBJ2-1; perhaps TRBD2 as D (5 bases). This CDR3 is built from 13 residues. V was cut by 3 bases and J by 8 bases, with 12 bases left in between. CDR1 and CDR2 (germline): SGDLS, YYNGEE. CDR3 amino acids: CASSALASYEQFF. The CDR3 region has the DNA TGTGCCAGCAGCGCCCTAGCCAGTTATGAGCAGTTCTTC.

For the CDR3, the DNA is TGTGCCAGCAGCTTAGATACAGGGGGAAGGGTTGGCTACACCTTC. Translating it yields CASSLDTGGRVGYTF. The chain carries TRBV11-2 and TRBJ1-2, with 8 bases that match TRBD1. In germline, CDR1 is SGHAT, CDR2 FQNNGV. With V trimmed by 0 bases and J by 7 bases, 7 bases remained unmatched. The CDR3 has 15 residues.

This chain links TRBV3-1 (or the pseudogene TRBV3-2) with TRBJ2-3; 9 nucleotides line up with TRBD2. This CDR3 comprises 17 residues. CDR1 and CDR2 from the germline V gene are LGHDT and YNNKEL (reference sequence). V lost 0 bases, J lost 1 base, and 5 bases stayed unmatched. In DNA form, the CDR3 reads TGTGCCAGCAGCCAAGAGGGGCGGGGGGGCCGCACAGATACGCAGTATTTT. The encoded protein is CASSQEGRGGRTDTQYF.

The chain couples TRBV4-1 to TRBJ1-1, with no clear D. The CDR3 has 15 residues. Germline-derived CDR1 and CDR2 are MGHRA and YSYEKL. V was cut by 4 bases and J by 1 base, with 13 bases left in between. The CDR3, as DNA: TGCGCCAGCAGCCTAGGTCCGGGAACGAACACTGAAGCTTTCTTT. Protein product: CASSLGPGTNTEAFF.

The chain links TRBV20-1 to TRBJ1-1; D is possibly TRBD1 (5 bases). The CDR3 has 11 amino acids. Looked up from germline, CDR1 is DFQATT and CDR2 is SNEGSKA (reference sequence). V dropped 6 bases and J dropped 3 bases, with 8 bases sitting between them. CDR3 sequence: CSAKQDTEAFF. For the CDR3, the DNA is TGCAGTGCGAAACAGGACACTGAAGCTTTCTTT.

V is TRBV27 and J is TRBJ2-3; 11 nucleotides agree with TRBD2. The V segment lost 7 bases and the J segment 0 bases; nucleotides outside the gene matches: 15. Germline CDR1 reads MNHEY; CDR2 reads SMNVEV (reference sequence). The CDR3 runs 19 residues. CDR3: CASTPPGLAAYPSTDTQYF. The CDR3, as DNA: TGTGCCAGCACTCCTCCGGGACTAGCGGCATACCCGAGCACAGATACGCAGTATTTT.

The chain combines TRBV14 with TRBJ1-1, with 10 bases fitting TRBD1. Germline lookup yields CDR1 SGHDN and CDR2 FVKESK. This CDR3 contains 13 residues. V lost 5 bases and J lost 4; bases outside the gene matches: 1. CDR3 amino acids: CASSWDRGTEAFF. In DNA, the CDR3 is TGTGCCAGCAGCTGGGACAGGGGCACTGAAGCTTTCTTT. The whole variable domain, remainder taken from reference TRBV14 and TRBJ1-1, is EAGVTQFPSHSVIEKGQTVTLRCDPISGHDNLYWYRRVMGKEIKFLLHFVKESKQDESGMPNNRFLAERTGGTYSTLKVQPAELEDSGVYFCASSWDRGTEAFFGQGTRLTVV.

The V call is TRBV5-1, the J call TRBJ2-3; TRBD2 matches at 7 bases. The CDR3 extends over 16 amino acids. Germline trimming cut 0 bases from V and 2 bases from J; bases unmatched to any gene: 6. Germline V gene lookup returns CDR1 SGHRS and CDR2 YFSETQ. As DNA, the CDR3 is TGCGCCAGCAGCTTGGCCGGACTAGAAATCACAGATACGCAGTATTTT. It translates to CASSLAGLEITDTQYF.